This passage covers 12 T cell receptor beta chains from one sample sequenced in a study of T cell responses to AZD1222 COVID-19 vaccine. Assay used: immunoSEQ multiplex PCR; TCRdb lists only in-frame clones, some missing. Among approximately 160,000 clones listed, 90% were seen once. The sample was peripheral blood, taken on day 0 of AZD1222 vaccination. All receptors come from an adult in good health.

The CDR3 loop is CATSDGMGRGTGELFF. In nucleotides, the CDR3 is TGTGCCACCAGTGATGGGATGGGACGGGGCACCGGGGAGCTGTTTTTT. The chain employs TRBV24-1 and TRBJ2-2, with D perhaps given as TRBD1 or TRBD2 (5 bases each). The germline V and J ends were trimmed by 3 bases and 4 bases, with 14 bases remaining between them. Per the germline V gene, CDR1 is KGHDR and CDR2 is SFDVKD. The CDR3 has 16 residues.

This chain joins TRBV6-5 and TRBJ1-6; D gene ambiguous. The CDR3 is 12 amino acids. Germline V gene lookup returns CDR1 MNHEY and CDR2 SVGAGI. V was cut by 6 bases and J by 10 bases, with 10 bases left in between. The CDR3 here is CASSPYDSPLHF. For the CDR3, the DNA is TGTGCCAGCAGCCCGTACGACTCACCCCTCCACTTT.

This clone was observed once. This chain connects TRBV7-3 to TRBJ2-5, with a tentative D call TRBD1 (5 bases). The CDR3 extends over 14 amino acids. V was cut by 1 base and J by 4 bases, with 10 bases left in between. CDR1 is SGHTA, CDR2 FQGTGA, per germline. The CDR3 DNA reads TGTGCCAGCAGCTTAAGCGCGACAGCAGAGACCCAGTACTTC. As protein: CASSLSATAETQYF.

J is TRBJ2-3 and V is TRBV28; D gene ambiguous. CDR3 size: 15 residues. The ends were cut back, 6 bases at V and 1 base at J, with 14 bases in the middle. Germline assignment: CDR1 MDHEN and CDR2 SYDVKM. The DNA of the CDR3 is TGTGCCAGCAGATACGAAAGGGCAGGCACAGATACGCAGTATTTT. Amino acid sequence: CASRYERAGTDTQYF.

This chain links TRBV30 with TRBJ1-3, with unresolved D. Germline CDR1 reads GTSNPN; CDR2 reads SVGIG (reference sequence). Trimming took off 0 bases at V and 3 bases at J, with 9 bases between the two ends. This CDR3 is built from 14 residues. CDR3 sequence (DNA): TGTGCCTGGAGTGTAACACCTCTTGGAAACACCATATATTTT. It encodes CAWSVTPLGNTIYF.

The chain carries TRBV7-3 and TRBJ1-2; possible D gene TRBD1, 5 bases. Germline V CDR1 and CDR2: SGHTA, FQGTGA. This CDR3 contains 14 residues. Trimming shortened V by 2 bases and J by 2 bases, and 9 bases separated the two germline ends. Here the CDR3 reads CASSLLSGNYGYTF. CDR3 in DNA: TGTGCCAGCAGCTTATTGTCAGGGAACTATGGCTACACCTTC.

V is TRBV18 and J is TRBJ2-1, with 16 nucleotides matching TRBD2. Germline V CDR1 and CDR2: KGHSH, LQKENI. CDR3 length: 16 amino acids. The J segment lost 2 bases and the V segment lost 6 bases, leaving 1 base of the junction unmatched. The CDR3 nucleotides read TGTGCCAGCTCGGGGACTAGCGGGGGGGCCTACAATGAGCAGTTCTTC. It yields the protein CASSGTSGGAYNEQFF. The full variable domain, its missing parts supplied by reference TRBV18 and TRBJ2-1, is NAGVMQNPRHLVRRRGQEARLRCSPMKGHSHVYWYRQLPEEGLKFMVYLQKENIIDESGMPKERFSAEFPKEGPSILRIQQVVRGDSAAYFCASSGTSGGAYNEQFFGPGTRLTVL.

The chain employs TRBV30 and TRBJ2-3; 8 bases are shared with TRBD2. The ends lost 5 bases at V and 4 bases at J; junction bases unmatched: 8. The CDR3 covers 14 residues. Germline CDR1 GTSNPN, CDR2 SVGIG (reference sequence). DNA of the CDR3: TGTGCCTGGGCCGGGGGGGCCTTTCCAGATACGCAGTATTTT. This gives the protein CAWAGGAFPDTQYF.

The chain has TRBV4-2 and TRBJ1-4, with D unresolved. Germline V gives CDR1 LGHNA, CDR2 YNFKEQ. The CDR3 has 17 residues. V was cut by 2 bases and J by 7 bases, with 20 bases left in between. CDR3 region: CASSQQGGKSSSEKLFF. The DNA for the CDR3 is TGTGCCAGCAGCCAACAAGGCGGAAAATCAAGTAGTGAAAAACTGTTTTTT.

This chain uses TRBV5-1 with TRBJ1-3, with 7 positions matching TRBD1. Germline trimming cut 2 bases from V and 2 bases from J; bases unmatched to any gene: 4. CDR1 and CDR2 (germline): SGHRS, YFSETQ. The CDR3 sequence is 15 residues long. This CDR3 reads CASSFGQDTGNTIYF. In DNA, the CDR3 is TGCGCCAGCAGCTTTGGACAGGACACTGGAAACACCATATATTTT.

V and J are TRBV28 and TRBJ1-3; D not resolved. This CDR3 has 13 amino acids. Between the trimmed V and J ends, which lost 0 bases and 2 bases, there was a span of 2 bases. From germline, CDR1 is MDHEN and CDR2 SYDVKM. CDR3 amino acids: CASSLWAGNTIYF. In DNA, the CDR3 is TGTGCCAGCAGTTTATGGGCTGGAAACACCATATATTTT. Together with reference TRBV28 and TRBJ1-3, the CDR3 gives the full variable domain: DVKVTQSSRYLVKRTGEKVFLECVQDMDHENMFWYRQDPGLGLRLIYFSYDVKMKEKGDIPEGYSVSREKKERFSLILESASTNQTSMYLCASSLWAGNTIYFGEGSWLTVV.

The CDR3 sequence is CASSTWQPSGNTIYF. CDR3 DNA sequence: TGTGCCAGTAGTACTTGGCAGCCCTCTGGAAACACCATATATTTT. The chain recombines TRBV19 with TRBJ1-3, with D unclear. The ends were cut back, 4 bases at V and 0 bases at J, with 10 bases in the middle. Per germline, CDR1 LNHDA and CDR2 SQIVND (reference sequence). The CDR3 covers 15 residues. The full variable domain, with the rest looked up from reference TRBV19 and TRBJ1-3, is DGGITQSPKYLFRKEGQNVTLSCEQNLNHDAMYWYRQDPGQGLRLIYYSQIVNDFQKGDIAEGYSVSREKKESFPLTVTSAQKNPTAFYLCASSTWQPSGNTIYFGEGSWLTVV.